This TCR beta chain was recorded in a study of control samples from healthy donors and cancer patients. This CDR3 is built from 15 residues. The V segment lost 4 bases and the J segment 4 bases; nucleotides outside the gene matches: 8. Germline CDR1 and CDR2: SNHLY and FYNNEI. The method was immunoSEQ multiplex PCR; TCRdb's version includes in-frame clones alone and lacks a portion of them. There are 100,000 to 150,000 clones in the sample; approximately 92% occur only once, and around 6% lies in the top ten. This sequence originates from a man aged 18-30 years in good health. The chain combines TRBV2 with TRBJ1-2; 8 bases are a match to TRBD1. Sequenced sample: blood. The CDR3, as DNA: TGTGCCAGCAGTGTTGGTCCAGGGGGCTTCTATGGCTACACCTTC. As protein: CASSVGPGGFYGYTF.